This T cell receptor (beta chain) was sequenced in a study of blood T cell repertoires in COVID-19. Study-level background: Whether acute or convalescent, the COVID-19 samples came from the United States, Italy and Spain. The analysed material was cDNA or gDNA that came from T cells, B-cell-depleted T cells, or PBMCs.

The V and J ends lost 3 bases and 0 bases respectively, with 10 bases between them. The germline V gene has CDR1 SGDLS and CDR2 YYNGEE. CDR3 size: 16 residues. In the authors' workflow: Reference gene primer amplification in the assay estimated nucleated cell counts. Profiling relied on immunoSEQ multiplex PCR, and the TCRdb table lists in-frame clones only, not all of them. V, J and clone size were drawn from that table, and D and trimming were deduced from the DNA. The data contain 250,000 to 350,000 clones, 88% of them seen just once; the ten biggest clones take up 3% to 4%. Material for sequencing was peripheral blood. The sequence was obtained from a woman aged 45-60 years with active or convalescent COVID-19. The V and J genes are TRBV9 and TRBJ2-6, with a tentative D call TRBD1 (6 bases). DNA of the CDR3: TGTGCCAGCAGCGCCGACAGGCGCTCTGGGGCCAACGTCCTGACTTTC. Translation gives CASSADRRSGANVLTF.